Below, 24 T cell receptor beta chains from the same sample are listed, as sequenced in a study of graft-versus-host responses after intestinal transplantation. Clones were sequenced by immunoSEQ multiplex PCR, and TCRdb holds only the in-frame ones, with some missing. Here the sample spans about 90,000 clones, about 93% being singletons. These TCRs' antigens remain unknown. Sequencing used unstimulated CD8+ T cells sorted from spleen or lymph node cells, obtained before intestinal transplant. The receptors shown here come from a human donor who received an intestinal transplant.

The J gene is TRBJ2-7, the V gene TRBV2; D unclear. The CDR3 contains 14 residues. From germline, CDR1 is SNHLY and CDR2 FYNNEI. The ends were cut back, 7 bases at V and 0 bases at J, with 13 bases in the middle. CDR3 sequence: CASNTDTASYEQYF. The CDR3 DNA reads TGTGCCAGCAACACAGACACAGCCTCCTACGAGCAGTACTTC.

CDR3 in amino acids: CASSLTWRETETQYF. The CDR3 DNA sequence: TGTGCCAGCAGTTTAACGTGGCGGGAGACAGAGACCCAGTACTTC. This chain uses TRBV28 with TRBJ2-5; TRBD2 agrees at 7 bases. V was clipped by 2 bases and J by 4 bases; unmatched bases: 7. Germline V CDR1 and CDR2: MDHEN, SYDVKM. This CDR3 has 15 amino acids.

CDR3 residues: CASSVIIAGGQETQYF. CDR3 sequence (DNA): TGTGCCAGCAGCGTAATCATAGCGGGGGGGCAAGAGACCCAGTACTTC. This chain connects TRBV7-9 to TRBJ2-5; TRBD2 aligns across 11 bases. This CDR3 spans 16 amino acids. CDR1 and CDR2 from the germline V gene are SEHNR and FQNEAQ (reference sequence). Trimming removed 5 bases from V and 2 bases from J; junction bases left unmatched: 7.

The rearrangement uses TRBV2 and TRBJ1-2; tentatively, D is TRBD1 (6 bases). The CDR3 spans 16 residues. The V gene's germline CDR1 is SNHLY and CDR2 FYNNEI. Trimming shortened V by 4 bases and J by 1 base, and 16 bases separated the two germline ends. CDR3: CASSVDARDNNYGYTF. The CDR3 region has the DNA TGTGCCAGCAGTGTAGATGCCCGGGACAATAACTATGGCTACACCTTC.

The table lists this clone with a few counts. The chain combines TRBV19 with TRBJ2-1; D is unclear. Germline CDR1 is LNHDA and CDR2 is SQIVND (reference sequence). The CDR3 length is 12 residues. V was trimmed by 9 bases and J by 10 bases, leaving 16 bases between them. CDR3 sequence: CASEDIQREQFF. CDR3 nucleotides: TGTGCCAGCGAAGACATACAAAGGGAGCAGTTCTTC.

The chain carries TRBV5-6 and TRBJ2-3; no reliable D call. Germline V gene sequence: CDR1 SGHDT, CDR2 YYEEEE. The CDR3 has 15 amino acids. V was clipped by 0 bases and J by 2 bases, with 10 bases between them. The CDR3 is CASSLGDTYTDTQYF. The CDR3 DNA reads as TGTGCCAGCAGCTTGGGAGACACATACACAGATACGCAGTATTTT.

V gene TRBV4-3 combines with J gene TRBJ2-1, with unresolved D. This CDR3 is 16 amino acids long. Germline-derived CDR1 and CDR2 are LGHNA and YSLEER. Trimming took 0 bases from V and 3 from J, leaving 12 bases between them. The CDR3: CASSQDGSIGYNEQFF. DNA of the CDR3: TGCGCCAGCAGCCAAGATGGTAGCATAGGCTACAATGAGCAGTTCTTC.

This clone was seen more than once but under ten times. The chain uses TRBV19 and TRBJ2-1; TRBD2 might be the D (6 bases). Deletions cut 6 bases from V and 4 bases from J, with 13 bases between. In germline, CDR1 is LNHDA, CDR2 SQIVND (reference sequence). The CDR3 covers 14 residues. Here the CDR3 reads CASSGMGTYNEQFF. CDR3 DNA: TGTGCCAGTAGCGGGATGGGGACTTACAATGAGCAGTTCTTC.

The chain links TRBV14 to TRBJ2-7; D might be TRBD2 (5 bases). This CDR3 is built from 15 residues. The germline V gene has CDR1 SGHDN and CDR2 FVKESK. V lost 1 base, J lost 2 bases, and 12 bases lay in between. CDR3 DNA: TGTGCCAGCAGCCAAGTTGGAGGAATCACCTACGAGCAGTACTTC. This codes for CASSQVGGITYEQYF.

This chain connects TRBV28 to TRBJ1-1; TRBD1 matches at 8 bases. This CDR3 spans 16 amino acids. V shed 6 bases and J 0 bases; nucleotides not matched to a gene: 9. Germline V CDR1 and CDR2: MDHEN, SYDVKM. Written as DNA, the CDR3 is TGTGCCAGCAGCCCTAGGACAGGGAACATGAACACTGAAGCTTTCTTT. It yields the protein CASSPRTGNMNTEAFF.

The chain links TRBV7-9 to TRBJ2-1; D unresolved. Germline loops: CDR1 SEHNR, CDR2 FQNEAQ (reference sequence). CDR3 size: 14 residues. The V and J ends lost 1 base and 5 bases respectively, with 9 bases between them. The CDR3 nucleotides are TGTGCCAGCAGCTTAGACTTAGTGAACAATGAGCAGTTCTTC. It codes for CASSLDLVNNEQFF. Together with reference TRBV7-9 and TRBJ2-1, the CDR3 gives the full variable domain: DTGVSQNPRHKITKRGQNVTFRCDPISEHNRLYWYRQTLGQGPEFLTYFQNEAQLEKSRLLSDRFSAERPKGSFSTLEIQRTEQGDSAMYLCASSLDLVNNEQFFGPGTRLTVL.

The V call is TRBV5-1, the J call TRBJ2-1, with TRBD1 matching 7 bases. This CDR3 comprises 17 residues. Germline V lookup: CDR1 SGHRS, CDR2 YFSETQ. Trimming cost V 5 bases and J 0 bases; bases outside gene matches: 11. The CDR3 coding sequence is TGCGCCAGCAGAGGCGGACAGGACCTATTCTCCTACAATGAGCAGTTCTTC. Residues: CASRGGQDLFSYNEQFF.

The chain has TRBV5-1 and TRBJ2-3, with 8 bases lining up with TRBD2. This CDR3 is 13 amino acids long. V shed 6 bases and J 6 bases; nucleotides not matched to a gene: 6. Germline V gene data show CDR1 as SGHRS and CDR2 as YFSETQ. The CDR3 sequence: CASKAGAADTQYF. In nucleotides, the CDR3 is TGCGCCAGCAAAGCGGGGGCGGCGGATACGCAGTATTTT.

This chain joins TRBV4-1 and TRBJ2-1; a weak D match, TRBD2 (6 bases). V was shortened by 0 bases and J by 4 bases, with 16 bases between the two germline ends. The CDR3 covers 17 residues. CDR1 and CDR2 (germline): MGHRA, YSYEKL. CDR3 region: CASSQEVGGTVYNEQFF. DNA for the CDR3: TGCGCCAGCAGCCAAGAGGTAGGCGGGACGGTGTACAATGAGCAGTTCTTC.

The sample holds one count of this clone. V is TRBV19 and J is TRBJ1-1, with 7 bases aligning to TRBD1. V shed 3 bases and J 3 bases; nucleotides not matched to a gene: 7. Germline CDR1 LNHDA, CDR2 SQIVND (reference sequence). This CDR3 spans 15 amino acids. Written as DNA, the CDR3 is TGTGCCAGTAGTATTGGCCAACAGGGGTACACTGAAGCTTTCTTT. It specifies CASSIGQQGYTEAFF.

The chain has TRBV7-8 and TRBJ2-5; D not certain. The germline gives CDR1 SGHVS, CDR2 FQNEAQ. The CDR3 runs 16 residues. V was trimmed by 3 bases and J by 2 bases, leaving 16 bases between them. The CDR3 protein is CASSFCAVCKQETQYF. The CDR3 DNA reads as TGTGCCAGCAGCTTTTGTGCAGTTTGCAAGCAAGAGACCCAGTACTTC. The full variable domain, rest sourced from reference TRBV7-8 and TRBJ2-5, is GAGVSQSPRYKVAKRGQDVALRCDPISGHVSLFWYQQALGQGPEFLTYFQNEAQLDKSGLPSDRFFAERPEGSVSTLKIQRTQQEDSAVYLCASSFCAVCKQETQYFGPGTRLLVL.

The chain combines TRBV13 with TRBJ2-2; possibly TRBD1 for D (5 bases). The V gene lost 6 bases and the J gene lost 6 bases, with 14 bases spanning the gap. CDR3 length: 14 residues. Germline CDR1 reads PRHDT; CDR2 reads FYEKMQ (reference sequence). This chain's CDR3 is CASSPFGQSGELFF. The CDR3 DNA follows: TGTGCCAGCAGTCCATTTGGACAATCCGGGGAGCTGTTTTTT. Complete variable domain (other parts from reference TRBV13 and TRBJ2-2): AAGVIQSPRHLIKEKRETATLKCYPIPRHDTVYWYQQGPGQDPQFLISFYEKMQSDKGSIPDRFSAQQFSDYHSELNMSSLELGDSALYFCASSPFGQSGELFFGEGSRLTVL.

For this clone: An end of the junction does not agree with germline; a read error may underlie this. The same CDR3 also results from other DNA sequences found in this sample. J is TRBJ1-4 and V is TRBV4-3, with a possible D match to TRBD1 (6 bases). CDR3 length: 16 residues. Germline V lookup: CDR1 LGHNA, CDR2 YSLEER. CDR3 nucleotides: TGCGCCAGCAGCCAAGATCCAGTCAGGGGAGGGGAAAAACTATTTTTT. Translating it yields CASSQDPVRGGEKLFF.

This clone came up once. The chain employs TRBV5-1 and TRBJ2-3; TRBD2 aligns across 13 bases. This CDR3 spans 14 amino acids. V was pared by 7 bases and J by 6 bases, with 5 bases of the junction left unmatched. CDR1 and CDR2 (germline): SGHRS, YFSETQ. CDR3: CASGLAGEVDTQYF. The DNA for the CDR3 is TGCGCCAGCGGACTAGCGGGAGAGGTGGATACGCAGTATTTT.

The gene calls are TRBV6-5 and TRBJ2-1, with 8 bases lining up with TRBD2. The ends lost 4 bases at V and 5 bases at J; junction bases unmatched: 4. CDR1 MNHEY and CDR2 SVGAGI come from the germline V gene. There are 14 residues in the CDR3. The CDR3 spells CASSWTSRNNEQFF. CDR3 DNA sequence: TGTGCCAGCAGTTGGACTAGCCGAAACAATGAGCAGTTCTTC.

The rearrangement joins TRBV10-3 to TRBJ2-2; 14 bases align to TRBD2. The J segment lost 0 bases and the V segment lost 4 bases, leaving 1 base of the junction unmatched. Germline V gives CDR1 ENHRY, CDR2 SYGVKD. CDR3 length: 17 amino acids. CDR3 sequence: CAISGLAGGPNTGELFF. In DNA, the CDR3 is TGTGCCATCAGTGGACTAGCGGGAGGGCCGAACACCGGGGAGCTGTTTTTT.

The chain links TRBV13 to TRBJ2-1, with D possibly matching TRBD1 (6 bases). V was cut by 4 bases and J by 8 bases, with 18 bases left in between. Germline CDR1 PRHDT, CDR2 FYEKMQ (reference sequence). This CDR3 has 15 amino acids. The CDR3 nucleotides read TGTGCCAGCAGCTCCGCAGGGGCCCAGTCCGATGAGCAGTTCTTC. Its protein is CASSSAGAQSDEQFF.

This clone was seen only once. The gene calls are TRBV5-1 and TRBJ2-5; perhaps TRBD2 as D (6 bases). The CDR3 has 14 amino acids. Trimming pared 0 bases from V and 4 bases from J, leaving 10 bases between. Germline loops: CDR1 SGHRS, CDR2 YFSETQ. The CDR3 loop is CASSLAGRGETQYF. The CDR3 DNA reads TGCGCCAGCAGCTTGGCCGGGAGAGGAGAGACCCAGTACTTC.

The V call is TRBV19, the J call TRBJ2-7; 11 bases agree with TRBD2. The junction had 7 bases not matched to a gene; V was cut back by 5 bases and J by 4 bases. Germline CDR1 and CDR2: LNHDA and SQIVND (reference sequence). The CDR3 extends over 15 amino acids. The chain's CDR3 is CASSATGTSGYEQYF. In DNA, the CDR3 is TGTGCCAGTAGTGCCACCGGGACTAGCGGATACGAGCAGTACTTC.